The 13 T cell receptor beta chains listed next were all sequenced from one sample in a study of vaccination and CD4 T cells after COVID-19. Cultured CD4+ T cell DNA was sequenced using the Oncomine TCR Beta short-read assay. One entry per CDR3 protein results from TCRdb running MiXCR on the PCR reads. The sample contains just over 8,500 distinct CDR3 sequences, 47% of which appear only once. Treatment described: approximately nine-day PBMC culture with coronavirus spike peptide pools or control peptides (ViraFEST assay). CD4+ T cells that came from the unexposed donor were collected before the COVID-19 pandemic (2011-2018). These receptors have no known antigen. The sample was CD4+ T cells from blood, cultured in vitro. The receptors were gathered from a human donor in good health.

This clonotype came up a few times. V and J are TRBV6-1 and TRBJ2-2; TRBD2 matches at 13 bases. The germline V gene has CDR1 MNHNS and CDR2 SASEGT. Trimming removed 8 bases from V and 3 bases from J; junction bases left unmatched: 3. The CDR3 runs 15 residues. CDR3 DNA sequence: TGTGCCAGCCGGACTAGCGGGGGCTACACCGGGGAGCTGTTTTTT. Translating it yields CASRTSGGYTGELFF.

This clonotype was seen a handful of times. J is TRBJ1-1 and V is TRBV20-1; D uncertain. The CDR3 runs to 13 residues. The germline V gene encodes CDR1 DFQATT and CDR2 SNEGSKA (reference sequence). V was clipped by 6 bases and J by 4 bases, with 15 bases between them. CDR3 nucleotide sequence: TGCAGTGCCAACCGAGGGTTGACCACTGAAGCTTTCTTT. This gives the protein CSANRGLTTEAFF.

This chain uses TRBV9 with TRBJ1-1; D gene unclear. CDR1 is SGDLS, CDR2 YYNGEE, per germline. The V end lost 0 bases, the J end lost 7 bases, and 10 bases lay between the germline ends. The CDR3 covers 13 residues. Here the CDR3 reads CASSVGWSGEAFF. In nucleotides, the CDR3 is TGTGCCAGCAGCGTAGGCTGGTCGGGTGAAGCTTTCTTT.

The chain carries TRBV7-2 and TRBJ2-5; no definite D call. The CDR3 has 12 residues. The germline gives CDR1 SGHTA, CDR2 FQGNSA. Between the trimmed V and J ends, which lost 4 bases and 0 bases, there was a span of 3 bases. CDR3 region: CASSWYQETQYF. The CDR3 DNA is TGTGCCAGCAGCTGGTACCAAGAGACCCAGTACTTC.

Comments on this clonotype: A much bigger clone sits one base away, suggesting this may be a read error. This chain uses TRBV15 with TRBJ1-2; 8 bases are shared with TRBD1. The CDR3 spans 15 residues. Looked up from germline, CDR1 is LNHNV and CDR2 is YYDKDF (reference sequence). Germline trimming cut 6 bases from V and 3 bases from J; bases unmatched to any gene: 9. The CDR3 sequence: CATRAGGVCHYGYTF. The CDR3 DNA follows: TGTGCCACCAGGGCAGGGGGCGTCTGTCACTATGGCTACACCTTC.

V is TRBV6-2 or TRBV6-3 and J is TRBJ2-1; 9 positions agree with TRBD1. Germline CDR1 is MNHEY and CDR2 is SVGEGT. There are 15 residues in the CDR3. The V segment lost 7 bases and the J segment 5 bases; nucleotides outside the gene matches: 9. The CDR3 nucleotides read TGTGCCAGCAACTTGCTGGGACAGGGAGACAATGAGCAGTTCTTC. Protein product: CASNLLGQGDNEQFF.

The chain links TRBV7-2 to TRBJ1-6; tentative D call: TRBD1 (6 bases). The CDR3 is made up of 16 amino acids. V was pared by 4 bases and J by 8 bases, with 18 bases between. Germline CDR1 SGHTA, CDR2 FQGNSA. In DNA, the CDR3 is TGTGCCAGCAGCTCCCAAAGCGGGGGCTGGGATTCACCCCTCCACTTT. Protein: CASSSQSGGWDSPLHF.

The gene calls are TRBV20-1 and TRBJ2-3; D might be TRBD2 (5 bases). This CDR3 has 14 residues. CDR1 and CDR2 from the germline V gene are DFQATT and SNEGSKA (reference sequence). V shed 5 bases and J shed 6 bases, with 18 bases lying between them. The CDR3 reads CSARAVAFTDTQYF. The CDR3 bases are TGCAGTGCTCGTGCGGTAGCGTTTACGGATACGCAGTATTTT.

V and J are TRBV28 and TRBJ2-7, with D possibly being TRBD1 (8 bases). V lost 2 bases to trimming and J lost 5 bases, with 13 bases between them. Germline loops: CDR1 MDHEN, CDR2 SYDVKM. The CDR3 is 14 amino acids. The CDR3 DNA reads TGTGCCAGCAGTTTAGGGGGGGACAGGCACGAGCAGTACTTC. Translating it yields CASSLGGDRHEQYF.

This clonotype was found a few times. The V and J genes are TRBV6-1 and TRBJ1-5; D unresolved. Germline CDR1 MNHNS, CDR2 SASEGT. CDR3 length: 12 residues. The V gene lost 5 bases and the J gene lost 5 bases, with 7 bases spanning the gap. The CDR3 spells CASSQLYQPQHF. The CDR3 coding sequence is TGTGCCAGCAGTCAGCTGTATCAGCCCCAGCATTTT.

This clonotype was detected a few times. The chain has TRBV19 and TRBJ2-3; D is unclear. Germline values: CDR1 LNHDA, CDR2 SQIVND (reference sequence). The CDR3 loop spans 14 amino acids. V was cut by 6 bases and J by 1 base, with 11 bases left in between. Here the CDR3 reads CASRPATRTDTQYF. DNA of the CDR3: TGTGCCAGTAGGCCAGCCACCCGCACAGATACGCAGTATTTT.

The V and J genes are TRBV12-3 or TRBV12-4 and TRBJ2-2; D not certain. Trimming stripped 5 bases from V and 5 bases from J, with 9 bases between. This CDR3 is 13 amino acids long. The CDR3 DNA follows: TGTGCCAGCAGTCCGCCCGGTACCGGGGAGCTGTTTTTT. This translates into CASSPPGTGELFF.

The chain couples TRBV27 to TRBJ1-2; TRBD1 matches at 7 bases. Per the germline V gene, CDR1 is MNHEY and CDR2 is SMNVEV (reference sequence). The CDR3 contains 14 residues. The ends lost 6 bases at V and 2 bases at J; junction bases unmatched: 6. The CDR3, as DNA: TGTGCCAGCAGGGCGGGACAGATAAACTATGGCTACACCTTC. This translates into CASRAGQINYGYTF.